This T cell receptor (beta chain) was documented in a study of a mutant IDH1 vaccine in newly diagnosed glioma. The time point is: baseline, week 1 (first vaccination visit). The treatment here: pre-vaccination baseline after standard-of-care therapy. Profiling relied on immunoSEQ multiplex PCR, and the TCRdb table lists in-frame clones only, not all of them. The sample contains about 63,000 clones, about 83% of which appear only once. Germline-derived CDR1 and CDR2 are MNHEY and SMNVEV (reference sequence). This CDR3 region has 14 residues. The J segment lost 7 bases and the V segment lost 2 bases, leaving 5 bases of the junction unmatched.

The TCR originated in a woman between 18 and 30 years old with glioma. Some clones in this sample may be carry-over from other donors' samples. The rearrangement uses TRBV27 and TRBJ1-5; TRBD1 agrees at 7 bases. The sample was peripheral blood mononuclear cells (PBMCs), taken from a glioma patient treated with radiotherapy, temozolomide or both. CDR3 sequence: CASSLGRGKQPQHF. The CDR3 nucleotides read TGTGCCAGCAGTTTAGGCAGGGGGAAACAGCCCCAGCATTTT.